This T cell receptor (beta chain) stems from a study of CXCR3-negative and CXCR3-positive naive CD8 T cells. UMI labels and 5' RACE were used to prepare the TRB cDNA libraries. After re-calling the 5' RACE reads, TCRdb lists one entry per CDR3 protein, DNA absent. The sample has under 50,000 distinct CDR3 sequences. This CDR3 spans 15 amino acids. Germline CDR1 reads SQVTM; CDR2 reads ANQGSEA. The chain recombines TRBV29-1 with TRBJ2-3; the TCRdb D gene call, TRBD2, has no DNA to confirm it. The sequence came from a human donor in good health. Some clones in this sample may be carry-over from other donors' samples. Sequenced sample: naive CXCR3- CD8+ T cells from blood. Subset here: CD45RO-CCR7+CD27+CD95- naive CD8+ T cells lacking CXCR3 (TNR3-). This CDR3 is CSMVPALHRTDTQYF.